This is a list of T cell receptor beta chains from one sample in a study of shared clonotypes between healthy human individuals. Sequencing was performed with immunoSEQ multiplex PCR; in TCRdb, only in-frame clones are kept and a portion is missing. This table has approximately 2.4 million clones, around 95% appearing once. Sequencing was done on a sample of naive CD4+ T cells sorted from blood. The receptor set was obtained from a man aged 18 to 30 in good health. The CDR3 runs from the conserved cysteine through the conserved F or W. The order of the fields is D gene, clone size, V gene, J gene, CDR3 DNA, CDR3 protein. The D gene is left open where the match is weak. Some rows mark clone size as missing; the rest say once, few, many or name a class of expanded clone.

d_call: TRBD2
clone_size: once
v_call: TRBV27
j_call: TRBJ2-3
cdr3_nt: TGTGCCAGCAGTGTTAGCGGGGGGTGGGCAGATACGCAGTATTTT
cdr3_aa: CASSVSGGWADTQYF

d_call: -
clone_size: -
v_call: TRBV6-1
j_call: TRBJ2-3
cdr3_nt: TGTGCCAGCAGTGATTTGGGATCTAGCACAGATACGCAGTATTTT
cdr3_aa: CASSDLGSSTDTQYF

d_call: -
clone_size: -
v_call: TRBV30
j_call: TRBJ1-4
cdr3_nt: TGTGCCTGGAATTCACCCGGGGGGCGCCCTGAAAAACTGTTTTTT
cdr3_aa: CAWNSPGGRPEKLFF

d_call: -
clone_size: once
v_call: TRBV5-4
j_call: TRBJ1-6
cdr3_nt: TGTGCCAGCAGCTTGCAGGGTATGAGGTCTTCACCCCTCCACTTT
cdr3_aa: CASSLQGMRSSPLHF

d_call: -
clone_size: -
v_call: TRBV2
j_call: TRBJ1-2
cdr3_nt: TGTGCCAGCAGTGTGGCCCGAGGGGCCTATGGCTACACCTTC
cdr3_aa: CASSVARGAYGYTF

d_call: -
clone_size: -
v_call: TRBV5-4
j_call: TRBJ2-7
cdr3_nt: TGTGCCAGCAGCCGAGGGGCCTACGAGCAGTACTTC
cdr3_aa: CASSRGAYEQYF

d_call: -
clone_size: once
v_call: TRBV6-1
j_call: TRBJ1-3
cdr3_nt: TGTGCCAGCAGTGAAGCCCGAGTGGGCTCTGGAAACACCATATATTTT
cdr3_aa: CASSEARVGSGNTIYF

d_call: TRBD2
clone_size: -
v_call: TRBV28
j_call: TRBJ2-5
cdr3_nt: TGTGCCAGCAGTTTTTCTTGGGCTGGGCGGGGGATCCAAGAGACCCAGTACTTC
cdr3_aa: CASSFSWAGRGIQETQYF

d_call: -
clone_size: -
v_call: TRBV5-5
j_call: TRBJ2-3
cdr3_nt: TGTGCCAGCAGCTTGCCGGCAGATACGCAGTATTTT
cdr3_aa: CASSLPADTQYF

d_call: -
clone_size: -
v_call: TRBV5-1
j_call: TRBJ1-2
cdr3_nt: TGCGCCAGCAGCCTGGACATCTCCAAGGCGCACTATGGCTACACCTTC
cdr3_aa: CASSLDISKAHYGYTF

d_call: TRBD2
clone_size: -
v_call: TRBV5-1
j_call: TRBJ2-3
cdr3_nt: TGCGCCAGCAGCGGAAAGACTAGCGGGATTAGGTCAGATACGCAGTATTTT
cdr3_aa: CASSGKTSGIRSDTQYF

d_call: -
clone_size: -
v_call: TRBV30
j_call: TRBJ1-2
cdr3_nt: TGTGCCCATTCCCTACAGTACTATGGCTACACCTTC
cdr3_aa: CAHSLQYYGYTF

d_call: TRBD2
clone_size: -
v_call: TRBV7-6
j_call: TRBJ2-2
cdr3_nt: TGTGCCAGCAGCTTAGAGGGACTAGACACCGGGGAGCTGTTTTTT
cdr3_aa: CASSLEGLDTGELFF

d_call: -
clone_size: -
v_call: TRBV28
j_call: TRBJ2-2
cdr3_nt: TGTGCCAGCAGTTCTCCCTCTTTGACAGTCACCGGGGAGCTGTTTTTT
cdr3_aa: CASSSPSLTVTGELFF

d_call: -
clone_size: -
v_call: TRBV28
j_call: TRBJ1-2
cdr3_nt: TGTGCCAGCAGTTCCGGGGACTATGGCTACACCTTC
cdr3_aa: CASSSGDYGYTF

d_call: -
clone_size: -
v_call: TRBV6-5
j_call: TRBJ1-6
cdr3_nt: TGTGCCAGCAGTATTAATCCGGGGTCGGGGTTTTCCCTCCACTTT
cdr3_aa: CASSINPGSGFSLHF

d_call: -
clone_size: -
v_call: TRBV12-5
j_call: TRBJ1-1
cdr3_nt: TGTGCTAGTGGTTTGTCCCGGACGTCTGAAGCTTTCTTT
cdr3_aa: CASGLSRTSEAFF

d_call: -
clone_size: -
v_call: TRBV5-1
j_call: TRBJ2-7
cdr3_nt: TGCGCCAGCAGCTGGGGGACACGAGCCTACGAGCAGTACTTC
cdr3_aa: CASSWGTRAYEQYF

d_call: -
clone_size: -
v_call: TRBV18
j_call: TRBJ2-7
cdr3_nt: TGTGCCAGCTCGCCCACACTAGCATCCCCCGGAGCCGAGCAGTACTTC
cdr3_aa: CASSPTLASPGAEQYF

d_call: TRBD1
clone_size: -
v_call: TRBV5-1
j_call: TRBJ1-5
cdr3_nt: TGCGCCAGCAGCTTGACGGGACAGGGCAATCAGCCCCAGCATTTT
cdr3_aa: CASSLTGQGNQPQHF

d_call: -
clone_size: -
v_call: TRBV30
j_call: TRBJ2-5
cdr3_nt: TGTGCCTGGAGTACTTTTGGGGCCCACCAAGAGACCCAGTACTTC
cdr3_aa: CAWSTFGAHQETQYF

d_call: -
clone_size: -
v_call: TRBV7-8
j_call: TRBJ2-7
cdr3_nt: TGTGCCAGCAGCTTACTCAGGATCGTCTACGAGCAGTACTTC
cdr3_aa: CASSLLRIVYEQYF